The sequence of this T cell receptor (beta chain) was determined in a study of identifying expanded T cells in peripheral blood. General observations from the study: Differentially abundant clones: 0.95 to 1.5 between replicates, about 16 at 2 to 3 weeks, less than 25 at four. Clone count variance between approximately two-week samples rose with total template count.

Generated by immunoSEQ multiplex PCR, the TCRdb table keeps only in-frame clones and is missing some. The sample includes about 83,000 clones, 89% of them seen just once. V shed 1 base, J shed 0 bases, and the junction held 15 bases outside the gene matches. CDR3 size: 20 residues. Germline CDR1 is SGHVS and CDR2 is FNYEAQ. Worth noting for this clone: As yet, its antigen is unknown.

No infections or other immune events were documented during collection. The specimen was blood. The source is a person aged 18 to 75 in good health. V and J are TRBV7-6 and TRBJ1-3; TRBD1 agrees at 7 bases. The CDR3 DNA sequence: TGTGCCAGCAGCTTAGGGGGAATACCGGGACAGCATTACTCTGGAAACACCATATATTTT. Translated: CASSLGGIPGQHYSGNTIYF. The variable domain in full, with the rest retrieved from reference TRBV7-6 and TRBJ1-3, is GAGVSQSPRYKVTKRGQDVALRCDPISGHVSLYWYRQALGQGPEFLTYFNYEAQQDKSGLPNDRFSAERPEGSISTLTIQRTEQRDSAMYRCASSLGGIPGQHYSGNTIYFGEGSWLTVV.